The 2 T cell receptor beta chains below all came from one sample that was sequenced in a study of blood T cells in healthy people across ages. With a J-beta primer mix and a sample-barcoded 5' primer, a second PCR ran about 6 to 11 cycles. In TCRdb, the 5' RACE reads were re-called with MiXCR into one record per CDR3 protein. Of 1.6 million or so distinct CDR3 sequences detected, about 35% appear once; the ten largest clones hold roughly 10%. Sequencing was done on a sample of blood. The receptor source for this set is a woman in her twenties or thirties in good health.

This clonotype was picked up many times. This chain links TRBV9 with TRBJ2-5, with 7 bases aligning to TRBD2. The trim removed 0 bases at V and 1 base at J, leaving 12 bases unmatched. Germline loops: CDR1 SGDLS, CDR2 YYNGEE. The CDR3 consists of 18 residues. The CDR3: CASSVAARGISFQETQYF. CDR3 DNA sequence: TGTGCCAGCAGCGTAGCGGCGCGGGGGATCTCTTTCCAAGAGACCCAGTACTTC.

This chain uses TRBV19 with TRBJ2-5; D not resolved. The length of the CDR3 is 14 residues. Trimming removed 5 bases at V and 5 bases at J, with 15 bases between. Germline V gene data show CDR1 as LNHDA and CDR2 as SQIVND (reference sequence). This CDR3 is CASSLERFPETQYF. CDR3 sequence (DNA): TGTGCCAGTAGTCTCGAGCGTTTTCCGGAGACCCAGTACTTC.